This passage covers 14 T cell receptor beta chains from one sample sequenced in a study of shared clonotypes between healthy human individuals. The method was immunoSEQ multiplex PCR; TCRdb's version includes in-frame clones alone and lacks a portion of them. Here the sample spans more than 1.2 million clones, around 98.5% being singletons. What was sequenced was naive CD4+ T cells sorted from blood. The sample's subset: CD45RA+ positively selected. All receptors come from a man aged 25-45 years in good health.

This clone was counted once. Other nucleotide sequences in the sample specify the same CDR3. The chain has TRBV5-1 and TRBJ2-7; a possible D gene is TRBD2 (6 bases). V was pared by 0 bases and J by 0 bases, with 10 bases between. This CDR3 has 15 amino acids. Per the germline V gene, CDR1 is SGHRS and CDR2 is YFSETQ. CDR3 sequence (DNA): TGCGCCAGCAGCTTGGTGAGGGGAGGCTCCTACGAGCAGTACTTC. Amino acids: CASSLVRGGSYEQYF.

The chain carries TRBV5-1 and TRBJ2-5; D is undetermined. This CDR3 has 11 residues. Germline assignment: CDR1 SGHRS and CDR2 YFSETQ. V was pared by 5 bases and J by 3 bases, with 5 bases between. The CDR3: CASRVEETQYF. DNA of the CDR3: TGCGCCAGCAGGGTAGAAGAGACCCAGTACTTC.

CDR3 coding DNA: TGTGCCAGCAGCCAGGACCCGTGGGGCGAGCAGTACTTC. It is translated as CASSQDPWGEQYF. V usage is TRBV14 and J usage is TRBJ2-7, with unresolved D. Germline-derived CDR1 and CDR2 are SGHDN and FVKESK. V was cut by 3 bases and J by 6 bases, with 12 bases left in between. The CDR3 has 13 residues.

This chain uses TRBV7-2 with TRBJ1-5; tentative D call: TRBD1 (6 bases). CDR3 size: 15 residues. V shed 7 bases and J shed 0 bases, with 13 bases lying between them. Per germline, CDR1 SGHTA and CDR2 FQGNSA. Here the CDR3 DNA reads TGTGCCAGCACAATTGGGGGCTATAGCAATCAGCCCCAGCATTTT. Translation gives CASTIGGYSNQPQHF.

J is TRBJ1-1 and V is TRBV28; D is possibly TRBD1 (5 bases). The ends were cut back, 6 bases at V and 1 base at J, with 12 bases in the middle. CDR3 length: 14 amino acids. CDR1 MDHEN and CDR2 SYDVKM come from the germline V gene. The CDR3 nucleotides read TGTGCCAGCAGGGGGGAACCCGGGAACACTGAAGCTTTCTTT. Its translation is CASRGEPGNTEAFF.

This clone occurred once. The chain recombines TRBV19 with TRBJ2-3; D gene ambiguous. The CDR3 consists of 12 residues. The germline V gene has CDR1 LNHDA and CDR2 SQIVND (reference sequence). V was cut by 5 bases and J by 5 bases, with 8 bases left in between. The CDR3 DNA sequence: TGTGCCAGTAGTCCGTCGAGAGATACGCAGTATTTT. Encoded protein: CASSPSRDTQYF.

This chain links TRBV5-6 with TRBJ2-7; no firm D call. Germline assignment: CDR1 SGHDT and CDR2 YYEEEE. V lost 4 bases to trimming and J lost 0 bases, with 11 bases between them. The CDR3 is 14 residues long. In nucleotides, the CDR3 is TGTGCCAGCAGCCCTACTCTTAGCTCCTACGAGCAGTACTTC. Protein sequence: CASSPTLSSYEQYF.

The chain carries TRBV9 and TRBJ2-1; D gene uncertain. Trimming cost V 4 bases and J 6 bases, with 11 bases left between them. CDR1 is SGDLS and CDR2 is YYNGEE in the germline V gene. CDR3 size: 13 residues. CDR3 residues: CASSLLYSNEQFF. CDR3 nucleotides: TGTGCCAGCAGCCTCCTCTACAGCAATGAGCAGTTCTTC.

This chain links TRBV6-1 with TRBJ1-1; D ambiguous. Germline assignment: CDR1 MNHNS and CDR2 SASEGT. Trimming removed 2 bases at V and 0 bases at J, with 10 bases between. The CDR3 totals 15 residues. The CDR3 DNA reads TGTGCCAGCAGTGAATCGCAACTAATGAACACTGAAGCTTTCTTT. It codes for CASSESQLMNTEAFF.

This rearrangement joins TRBV6-1 to TRBJ2-7; D is possibly TRBD2 (5 bases). Germline CDR1 is MNHNS and CDR2 is SASEGT. Trimming removed 1 base from V and 3 bases from J, with 13 bases in between. This CDR3 is 15 amino acids long. DNA of the CDR3: TGTGCCAGCAGTGAAGTCGGGGTTAATAGCTACGAGCAGTACTTC. Encoded protein: CASSEVGVNSYEQYF.

The chain employs TRBV7-8 and TRBJ1-5, with TRBD1 as a possible D gene (5 bases). This CDR3 spans 16 amino acids. V was trimmed by 6 bases and J by 0 bases, leaving 15 bases between them. Germline values: CDR1 SGHVS, CDR2 FQNEAQ. CDR3 residues: CASSRQTSYSNQPQHF. The CDR3 DNA is TGTGCCAGCAGTCGACAGACCAGTTATAGCAATCAGCCCCAGCATTTT.

The rearrangement links TRBV30 to TRBJ2-7, with TRBD1 matching over 7 bases. V was clipped by 4 bases and J by 2 bases; unmatched bases: 2. The germline V gene has CDR1 GTSNPN and CDR2 SVGIG (reference sequence). This CDR3 comprises 12 residues. The CDR3 nucleotides are TGTGCCTGGAAGACAGGGACCTACGAGCAGTACTTC. Protein: CAWKTGTYEQYF.

In regard to this clone: The junction differs from germline at one of its ends, possibly a read error. The same CDR3 can be traced to other DNA sequences in this sample. The rearrangement joins TRBV7-7 to TRBJ2-3; 13 bases line up with TRBD2. CDR3 length: 16 residues. Germline V gene lookup returns CDR1 SSHAT and CDR2 FNYEAQ (reference sequence). As DNA, the CDR3 is TGTGCTAGCAGCCCGGGACTAGCGGGGTCCACAGATACGCAGTATTTT. Amino acids: CASSPGLAGSTDTQYF.

The chain recombines TRBV5-1 with TRBJ2-2, with D possibly matching TRBD2 (5 bases). Germline V gene sequence: CDR1 SGHRS, CDR2 YFSETQ. The CDR3 has 14 residues. V was trimmed by 0 bases and J by 6 bases, leaving 9 bases between them. The CDR3 DNA reads TGCGCCAGCAGCTTGGGAGGGAGAGCCGGGGAGCTGTTTTTT. This translates into CASSLGGRAGELFF. Based on the CDR3 plus reference TRBV5-1 and TRBJ2-2, the full variable domain is KAGVTQTPRYLIKTRGQQVTLSCSPISGHRSVSWYQQTPGQGLQFLFEYFSETQRNKGNFPGRFSGRQFSNSRSEMNVSTLELGDSALYLCASSLGGRAGELFFGEGSRLTVL.